This TCR beta chain was observed in a study of shared clonotypes between healthy human individuals. Study-level findings and limits: Sample collection involved blood only; tissue repertoires are likely different. Larger estimated richness was generally recorded for naive subsets relative to memory subsets.

As regards this clone: The antigen remains undetermined.

Repertoires were generated with immunoSEQ multiplex PCR, while TCRdb's copy carries only in-frame clones and drops some. The profile shows nearly 1 million clones, 70% to 85% of them singletons. This CDR3 is built from 16 residues. V lost 5 bases and J lost 9; bases outside the gene matches: 14. Germline lookup yields CDR1 MNHEY and CDR2 SMNVEV (reference sequence). Input material: memory CD4+ T cells sorted from blood. Subset in this sample: CD45RA-negative fraction. The receptor comes from a man in his late teens or twenties in good health. V usage is TRBV27 and J usage is TRBJ1-5; 9 bases fit TRBD1. The CDR3 sequence is CASSRPATGGNRPQHF. In DNA form, the CDR3 reads TGTGCCAGCAGTCGACCCGCGACAGGGGGAAATAGGCCCCAGCATTTT.